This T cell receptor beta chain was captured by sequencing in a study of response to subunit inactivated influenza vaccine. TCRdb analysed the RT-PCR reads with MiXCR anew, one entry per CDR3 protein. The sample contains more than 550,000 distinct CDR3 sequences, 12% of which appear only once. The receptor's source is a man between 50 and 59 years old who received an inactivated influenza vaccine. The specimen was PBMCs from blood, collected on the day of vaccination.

CDR3 sequence: CASAKIGVRTEAFF. The CDR3 nucleotides are TGTGCCAGCGCCAAGATAGGGGTGAGGACTGAAGCTTTCTTT. V is TRBV27 and J is TRBJ1-1; D may be TRBD1 (5 bases). Trimming took 8 bases from V and 5 from J, leaving 18 bases between them. CDR3 size: 14 residues. The germline V gene has CDR1 MNHEY and CDR2 SMNVEV (reference sequence).